A single sample is the source of the 28 T cell receptor beta chains below, sequenced in a study of T cell repertoires in cytomegalovirus infection. In TCRdb, the reads were re-called with MiXCR into one record per CDR3 protein. The sample holds about 110,000 distinct CDR3 sequences, 25% to 30% seen once. The antigens these receptors bind are not known. The source was CD8+ T cells from cultured PBMCs, collected from culture after CMV antigen stimulation. The receptors were sampled from a human donor in good health (CMV status not recorded). Some clones in this sample may be carry-over from other donors' samples.

This clonotype was picked up a small number of times. The chain couples TRBV9 to TRBJ1-4, with TRBD1 as a possible D gene (5 bases). The CDR3 sequence is 14 residues long. Per the germline V gene, CDR1 is SGDLS and CDR2 is YYNGEE. V dropped 3 bases and J dropped 5 bases, with 11 bases sitting between them. CDR3 bases: TGTGCCAGCAGCGCCCAGGGAACGAATGAAAAACTGTTTTTT. Residues: CASSAQGTNEKLFF.

On this clonotype: At one boundary the junction diverges from the germline segment, which might be a read error. The gene calls are TRBV6-5 and TRBJ2-5, with a possible D match to TRBD1 (6 bases). Per the germline V gene, CDR1 is MNHEY and CDR2 is SVGAGI. The CDR3 has 11 residues. CDR3 DNA: TGTGCCAGCAGTGAACTGGGGAAGGGGGACTTC. This gives the protein CASSELGKGDF.

The V call is TRBV12-3 or TRBV12-4, the J call TRBJ2-1, with 10 bases identical to TRBD2. The CDR3 is made up of 16 amino acids. V gave up 2 bases and J gave up 7 bases; unmatched junction bases: 8. CDR3 in amino acids: CASSLSGLAGDNEQFF. As DNA, the CDR3 is TGTGCCAGCAGTTTATCCGGGCTAGCGGGGGATAATGAGCAGTTCTTC.

The V gene is TRBV12-3 or TRBV12-4, the J gene TRBJ2-3, with a tentative D call TRBD2 (6 bases). V was pared by 10 bases and J by 6 bases, with 14 bases between. The CDR3 is 12 residues long. The CDR3 DNA is TGTGCCACCGAGAATCGGGAGGATACGCAGTATTTT. Translation: CATENREDTQYF.

This chain connects TRBV6-1 to TRBJ1-6; TRBD1 aligns across 8 bases. Germline values: CDR1 MNHNS, CDR2 SASEGT. The CDR3 loop spans 15 amino acids. V trimming: 8 bases; J trimming: 0 bases; junction bases outside the gene matches: 3. CDR3: CASGDRRSYNSPLHF. In DNA form, the CDR3 reads TGTGCCAGCGGGGACAGGCGCTCCTATAATTCACCCCTCCACTTT.

This clonotype was seen a handful of times. The rearrangement joins TRBV9 to TRBJ2-3; 8 nucleotides line up with TRBD2. V was clipped by 0 bases and J by 2 bases; unmatched bases: 5. The CDR3 has 16 residues. CDR1 SGDLS and CDR2 YYNGEE come from the germline V gene. CDR3 region: CASSVGGGGPTDTQYF. The CDR3 DNA sequence: TGTGCCAGCAGCGTAGGGGGCGGGGGGCCCACAGATACGCAGTATTTT. Looking up the rest from reference TRBV9 and TRBJ2-3 gives the full variable domain: DSGVTQTPKHLITATGQRVTLRCSPRSGDLSVYWYQQSLDQGLQFLIQYYNGEERAKGNILERFSAQQFPDLHSELNLSSLELGDSALYFCASSVGGGGPTDTQYFGPGTRLTVL.

This clonotype was picked up one time. CDR3 coding DNA: TGCAGCGTTGCTAGTGGGGGGGCAGGAGATACGCAGTATTTT. This translates into CSVASGGAGDTQYF. The rearrangement joins TRBV29-1 to TRBJ2-3; weak D call: TRBD2 (7 bases). The CDR3 has 14 amino acids. The ends were cut back, 4 bases at V and 5 bases at J, with 16 bases in the middle. Germline loops: CDR1 SQVTM, CDR2 ANQGSEA.

This clonotype was recorded at least ten times. This chain connects TRBV7-9 to TRBJ1-2; D unclear. This CDR3 has 12 amino acids. Germline V CDR1 and CDR2: SEHNR, FQNEAQ (reference sequence). Trimming removed 6 bases from V and 4 bases from J, with 9 bases in between. CDR3 residues: CASRALGYGYTF. CDR3 bases: TGTGCCAGCAGAGCCTTGGGCTATGGCTACACCTTC.

The rearrangement uses TRBV18 and TRBJ1-1, with a possible D match to TRBD1 (5 bases). V was trimmed by 1 base and J by 0 bases, leaving 12 bases between them. The CDR3 consists of 16 residues. Germline-derived CDR1 and CDR2 are KGHSH and LQKENI. This CDR3 is CASSPRDRRMNTEAFF. The CDR3 nucleotides read TGTGCCAGCTCACCACGGGACCGACGAATGAACACTGAAGCTTTCTTT.

The chain links TRBV5-1 to TRBJ2-3; 10 nucleotides align to TRBD2. This CDR3 has 14 amino acids. CDR1 and CDR2 (germline): SGHRS, YFSETQ. The J segment lost 4 bases and the V segment lost 5 bases, leaving 4 bases of the junction unmatched. In nucleotides, the CDR3 is TGCGCCAGCAGACTAGCGGGGTCCCCAGATACGCAGTATTTT. Protein sequence: CASRLAGSPDTQYF. Based on the CDR3 plus reference TRBV5-1 and TRBJ2-3, the full variable domain is KAGVTQTPRYLIKTRGQQVTLSCSPISGHRSVSWYQQTPGQGLQFLFEYFSETQRNKGNFPGRFSGRQFSNSRSEMNVSTLELGDSALYLCASRLAGSPDTQYFGPGTRLTVL.

This clonotype was observed at least ten times. V is TRBV7-6 and J is TRBJ1-1; 10 bases are a match to TRBD1. Germline values: CDR1 SGHVS, CDR2 FNYEAQ. J gave up 1 base and V 5 bases, and 10 bases lay outside the gene matches. This CDR3 comprises 17 residues. The chain's CDR3 is CASSARDRGNSNTEAFF. Here the CDR3 DNA reads TGTGCCAGCAGCGCCCGGGACAGGGGAAACTCGAACACTGAAGCTTTCTTT. The full variable domain, its missing parts supplied by reference TRBV7-6 and TRBJ1-1, is GAGVSQSPRYKVTKRGQDVALRCDPISGHVSLYWYRQALGQGPEFLTYFNYEAQQDKSGLPNDRFSAERPEGSISTLTIQRTEQRDSAMYRCASSARDRGNSNTEAFFGQGTRLTVV.

The J gene is TRBJ2-3, the V gene TRBV6-6; TRBD2 matches at 10 bases. This CDR3 is 17 amino acids long. The ends lost 0 bases at V and 6 bases at J; junction bases unmatched: 9. Germline loops: CDR1 MNHNY, CDR2 SVGAGI (reference sequence). As DNA, the CDR3 is TGTGCCAGCAGTTACTCGAGCGGGGGGGCCCTTATGGATACGCAGTATTTT. Its protein product is CASSYSSGGALMDTQYF.

This clonotype was recorded many times. The chain recombines TRBV5-4 with TRBJ2-1, with 9 bases aligning to TRBD2. J lost 2 bases, V lost 2 bases, and 2 bases had no gene match. Germline V gives CDR1 SGHNT, CDR2 YYREEE (reference sequence). The CDR3 totals 15 residues. The CDR3 sequence is CASSFSGGPYNEQFF. In DNA form, the CDR3 reads TGTGCCAGCAGCTTTAGCGGGGGTCCCTACAATGAGCAGTTCTTC.

This clonotype was counted at least ten times. The chain combines TRBV28 with TRBJ1-1, with TRBD1 matching 7 bases. CDR3 length: 14 residues. Trimming removed 3 bases from V and 5 bases from J; junction bases left unmatched: 6. Germline CDR1 MDHEN, CDR2 SYDVKM. The CDR3: CASSFGRGWTEAFF. The CDR3 nucleotides are TGTGCCAGCAGTTTCGGCAGGGGGTGGACTGAAGCTTTCTTT.

The CDR3 DNA reads TGTGCCAGCAGCGAATCGGGGGAAGCTTTCTTT. Translation: CASSESGEAFF. V usage is TRBV7-9 and J usage is TRBJ1-1, with D uncertain. This CDR3 contains 11 residues. V lost 5 bases and J lost 8, with 9 bases in between. Per the germline V gene, CDR1 is SEHNR and CDR2 is FQNEAQ (reference sequence).

This clonotype showed up just a few times. The V gene is TRBV7-8, the J gene TRBJ2-7; D not resolved. Germline loops: CDR1 SGHVS, CDR2 FQNEAQ. V was pared by 2 bases and J by 3 bases, with 14 bases between. The CDR3 is made up of 15 amino acids. The CDR3 DNA is TGTGCCAGCAGCTTAAGGAGACACAAGGACTACGAGCAGTACTTC. Amino acid sequence: CASSLRRHKDYEQYF.

The chain is built from TRBV7-3 and TRBJ2-3, with 9 bases that match TRBD1. The CDR3 has 17 amino acids. After removal of 6 bases from V and 4 bases from J, the junction contained 14 bases not matched to a gene. Looked up from germline, CDR1 is SGHTA and CDR2 is FQGTGA. The CDR3 loop reads CASSQTGGLDPADTQYF. Written as DNA, the CDR3 is TGTGCCAGCAGTCAAACAGGGGGCCTCGATCCGGCAGATACGCAGTATTTT.

This sequence joins TRBV9 and TRBJ2-1, with D perhaps being TRBD1 or TRBD2 (5 bases each). The CDR3 runs 15 residues. From germline, CDR1 is SGDLS and CDR2 YYNGEE. V lost 3 bases and J lost 6, with 16 bases in between. The DNA of the CDR3 is TGTGCCAGCAGCGCCCCCTTCGACGGGGCCAATGAGCAGTTCTTC. Translation: CASSAPFDGANEQFF.

Worth noting for this clonotype: Germline is not matched at one junction end, which may reflect a read error. The V gene is TRBV4-1, the J gene TRBJ2-5; no clear D gene. The CDR3 is made up of 9 amino acids. Germline V lookup: CDR1 MGHRA, CDR2 YSYEKL. The CDR3, as DNA: TGCGCCAGCAGCCACCCGACCGACTTC. It encodes CASSHPTDF.

The rearrangement uses TRBV7-6 and TRBJ1-1; TRBD1 might be the D (6 bases). This CDR3 spans 15 amino acids. The germline CDR1 and CDR2 sequences are SGHVS and FNYEAQ. V shed 5 bases and J shed 0 bases, with 13 bases lying between them. Here the CDR3 DNA reads TGTGCCAGCAGCCCGACAGGCCTCATGAACACTGAAGCTTTCTTT. This encodes CASSPTGLMNTEAFF.

This clonotype was seen a handful of times. V and J are TRBV12-3 or TRBV12-4 and TRBJ1-6; no definite D call. The CDR3 is 14 amino acids. V was trimmed by 6 bases and J by 10 bases, leaving 16 bases between them. CDR3 DNA: TGTGCCAGCAGCGCCTCCTTGGTGGGATCACCCCTCCACTTT. It yields the protein CASSASLVGSPLHF.

This chain's CDR3 is CSASPGIRDRGNQPQHF. DNA for the CDR3: TGCAGTGCCTCGCCCGGGATCCGGGACAGGGGTAATCAGCCCCAGCATTTT. The chain couples TRBV20-1 to TRBJ1-5; TRBD1 aligns across 10 bases. V shed 6 bases and J 4 bases; nucleotides not matched to a gene: 15. The CDR3 is 17 amino acids. The V gene's germline CDR1 is DFQATT and CDR2 SNEGSKA (reference sequence).

This clonotype was seen a handful of times. The CDR3 reads CASSQGQQETQYF. In DNA form, the CDR3 reads TGCGCCAGCAGCCAAGGGCAGCAAGAGACCCAGTACTTC. This chain joins TRBV4-1 and TRBJ2-5; no reliable D call. With 1 base removed from V and 2 bases from J, the gap between germline ends came to 5 bases. Germline-derived CDR1 and CDR2 are MGHRA and YSYEKL. CDR3 length: 13 amino acids.

This clonotype was seen a few times. The genes are TRBV11-2 and TRBJ2-1; a possible D gene is TRBD1 (6 bases). CDR3 length: 16 amino acids. Germline CDR1 and CDR2: SGHAT and FQNNGV. V dropped 6 bases and J dropped 1 base, with 16 bases sitting between them. CDR3 nucleotides: TGTGCCAGCAGAGGTTTCGAGGGGGAATCCTACAATGAGCAGTTCTTC. Its translation is CASRGFEGESYNEQFF.

In this sample, this clonotype turned up a few times. The V gene is TRBV28, the J gene TRBJ1-1, with D possibly matching TRBD1 (6 bases). The ends were cut back, 3 bases at V and 2 bases at J, with 13 bases in the middle. The length of the CDR3 is 15 residues. Germline assignment: CDR1 MDHEN and CDR2 SYDVKM. CDR3: CASSFPTGANTEAFF. The CDR3 DNA is TGTGCCAGCAGTTTCCCGACAGGAGCCAACACTGAAGCTTTCTTT.

This clonotype has only a few counts. The rearrangement uses TRBV5-5 and TRBJ2-5; D is ambiguous. Germline V gene lookup returns CDR1 SGHKS and CDR2 YYEKEE (reference sequence). The germline V and J ends were trimmed by 0 bases and 0 bases, with 6 bases remaining between them. The length of the CDR3 is 14 residues. The CDR3 spells CASSLVDYQETQYF. CDR3 bases: TGTGCCAGCAGCTTGGTAGACTACCAAGAGACCCAGTACTTC.

This clonotype occurred a few times. In nucleotides, the CDR3 is TGTGCCAGCAGCTTCAGGACAGACTACAATGAGCAGTTCTTC. This sequence encodes CASSFRTDYNEQFF. The V and J genes are TRBV7-8 and TRBJ2-1, with a tentative D call TRBD1 (6 bases). The germline gives CDR1 SGHVS, CDR2 FQNEAQ. The ends were cut back, 3 bases at V and 3 bases at J, with 9 bases in the middle. This CDR3 spans 14 amino acids.

There are many counts of this clonotype. CDR3 DNA: TGCAGCGTTGAGTCGGGGGCCACCGGAAGCTCCTACGAGCAGTACTTC. This gives the protein CSVESGATGSSYEQYF. The chain carries TRBV29-1 and TRBJ2-7; D possibly matches TRBD1 or TRBD2 (6 bases each). CDR3 length equals 16 residues. V lost 3 bases and J 0 bases, leaving 18 bases between the germline ends. Germline V CDR1 and CDR2: SQVTM, ANQGSEA.